What follows are 26 T cell receptor beta chains derived from one specimen sequenced in a study of CD8 T cells in Susac syndrome. Reverse transcription of roughly 0.45 to 1 ug RNA was carried out with random hexamers. MiXCR, applied by TCRdb to the immunoSEQ multiplex PCR reads, yields one record per CDR3 protein. The sample contains roughly 400,000 distinct CDR3 sequences, around 83% of which appear only once. Input material: CD8+ T cells from PBMCs. Source of these receptors: a human donor with multiple sclerosis.

V and J are TRBV27 and TRBJ2-5; no clear D. V was shortened by 3 bases and J by 5 bases, with 10 bases between the two germline ends. The germline CDR1 and CDR2 sequences are MNHEY and SMNVEV (reference sequence). The CDR3 has 13 amino acids. CDR3 DNA: TGTGCCAGCAGTTTTGGGGTTATGGAGACCCAGTACTTC. It codes for CASSFGVMETQYF.

The chain carries TRBV15 and TRBJ1-5; 7 bases align to TRBD1. CDR1 and CDR2 from the germline V gene are LNHNV and YYDKDF (reference sequence). The CDR3 is 19 amino acids. Unmatched junction bases numbered 13, after V lost 0 bases and J lost 2 bases. The CDR3 bases are TGTGCCACCAGCAGAGATCGAAACCTTTACAGGGGAGGCAATCAGCCCCAGCATTTT. Its protein product is CATSRDRNLYRGGNQPQHF. Supplemented by reference TRBV15 and TRBJ1-5, the full variable domain reads DAMVIQNPRYQVTQFGKPVTLSCSQTLNHNVMYWYQQKSSQAPKLLFHYYDKDFNNEADTPDNFQSRRPNTSFCFLDIRSPGLGDTAMYLCATSRDRNLYRGGNQPQHFGDGTRLSIL.

The rearrangement links TRBV6-1 to TRBJ2-7; D is ambiguous. Germline V lookup: CDR1 MNHNS, CDR2 SASEGT. The CDR3 loop spans 11 amino acids. V gave up 4 bases and J gave up 3 bases, with 4 bases separating them. CDR3: CASSGIYEQYF. Written as DNA, the CDR3 is TGTGCCAGCAGTGGCATCTACGAGCAGTACTTC.

This clonotype occurred once. This sequence joins TRBV4-1 and TRBJ1-5; weak D call: TRBD1 (6 bases). The V end lost 2 bases, the J end lost 7 bases, and 12 bases lay between the germline ends. Germline V gives CDR1 MGHRA, CDR2 YSYEKL. The CDR3 is made up of 14 amino acids. The CDR3 DNA sequence: TGCGCCAGCAGCCAAACCGAGGGGGGACAGCCCCAGCATTTT. It specifies CASSQTEGGQPQHF.

V usage is TRBV10-2 and J usage is TRBJ2-7; no firm D call. Trimming shortened V by 0 bases and J by 3 bases, and 6 bases separated the two germline ends. The CDR3 length is 13 residues. Germline V lookup: CDR1 WSHSY, CDR2 SAAADI. The CDR3 region has the DNA TGCGCCAGCAGTGAGTCATCGGGCTACGAGCAGTACTTC. It encodes CASSESSGYEQYF.

This sequence joins TRBV5-1 and TRBJ1-2; 10 nucleotides align to TRBD1. CDR3 size: 16 residues. Germline-derived CDR1 and CDR2 are SGHRS and YFSETQ. Trimming cost V 2 bases and J 5 bases; bases outside gene matches: 9. CDR3 coding DNA: TGCGCCAGCAGCTTTTCCGGGACAGGGGAAGGGTATGGCTACACCTTC. This encodes CASSFSGTGEGYGYTF. Together with reference TRBV5-1 and TRBJ1-2, the CDR3 gives the full variable domain: KAGVTQTPRYLIKTRGQQVTLSCSPISGHRSVSWYQQTPGQGLQFLFEYFSETQRNKGNFPGRFSGRQFSNSRSEMNVSTLELGDSALYLCASSFSGTGEGYGYTFGSGTRLTVV.

The gene calls are TRBV20-1 and TRBJ2-1; D uncertain. Trimming stripped 0 bases from V and 0 bases from J, with 6 bases between. From germline, CDR1 is DFQATT and CDR2 SNEGSKA (reference sequence). This CDR3 has 14 residues. The CDR3 nucleotides are TGCAGTGCTAGAGATAGGAACTCCTACAATGAGCAGTTCTTC. This sequence encodes CSARDRNSYNEQFF.

The chain recombines TRBV30 with TRBJ1-1, with D unresolved. There are 11 residues in the CDR3. Per germline, CDR1 GTSNPN and CDR2 SVGIG (reference sequence). Trimming pared 1 base from V and 3 bases from J, leaving 3 bases between. The CDR3 is CAWSDYTEAFF. CDR3 bases: TGTGCCTGGAGTGACTACACTGAAGCTTTCTTT.

V gene TRBV2 combines with J gene TRBJ2-5; 8 nucleotides align to TRBD1. The CDR3 runs 15 residues. Germline V gene sequence: CDR1 SNHLY, CDR2 FYNNEI. The V segment lost 6 bases and the J segment 5 bases; nucleotides outside the gene matches: 11. DNA of the CDR3: TGTGCCAGCAGAATCGGACAGGGAGGACAGGAGACCCAGTACTTC. It encodes CASRIGQGGQETQYF.

V is TRBV5-1 and J is TRBJ1-2; a possible D gene is TRBD1 (6 bases). This CDR3 contains 14 residues. Germline assignment: CDR1 SGHRS and CDR2 YFSETQ. V lost 0 bases and J 8 bases, leaving 14 bases between the germline ends. CDR3 sequence (DNA): TGCGCCAGCAGCTTGGAGGGGGATCAGCTCGGCTACACCTTC. Residues: CASSLEGDQLGYTF.

DNA of the CDR3: TGCAGTGCTAGAGTGTCTAGCGGGAGTTTCACCGGGGAGCTGTTTTTT. Its translation: CSARVSSGSFTGELFF. The V and J genes are TRBV20-1 and TRBJ2-2; 10 bases align to TRBD2. The CDR3 is 16 residues long. In germline, CDR1 is DFQATT, CDR2 SNEGSKA (reference sequence). V trimming: 1 base; J trimming: 4 bases; junction bases outside the gene matches: 6.

The rearrangement links TRBV4-1 to TRBJ1-2; no clear D. CDR1 MGHRA and CDR2 YSYEKL come from the germline V gene. The CDR3 has 16 amino acids. The germline V and J ends were trimmed by 0 bases and 2 bases, with 13 bases remaining between them. CDR3 in DNA: TGCGCCAGCAGCCAAGATCCCGAGGAAGGGAACTATGGCTACACCTTC. This encodes CASSQDPEEGNYGYTF.

The gene calls are TRBV27 and TRBJ2-1, with 14 bases that match TRBD2. Trimming at V came to 6 bases and at J to 4 bases, leaving 8 bases not matched to a gene. Germline V CDR1 and CDR2: MNHEY, SMNVEV (reference sequence). The CDR3 extends over 17 amino acids. CDR3 protein: CASRRLAGGPVYNEQFF. CDR3 in DNA: TGTGCCAGCAGGCGACTAGCGGGAGGGCCAGTATACAATGAGCAGTTCTTC.

The chain recombines TRBV7-9 with TRBJ2-7; a possible D gene is TRBD1 (6 bases). Trimming took off 2 bases at V and 4 bases at J, with 24 bases between the two ends. CDR3 length equals 18 residues. CDR1 and CDR2 (germline): SEHNR, FQNEAQ (reference sequence). The CDR3: CASSLPPLGAGLKYEQYF. The CDR3 bases are TGTGCCAGCAGCTTACCTCCATTGGGGGCAGGTTTGAAATACGAGCAGTACTTC.

The rearrangement joins TRBV2 to TRBJ2-3; 7 bases agree with TRBD2. The CDR3 runs 12 residues. The V segment lost 10 bases and the J segment 5 bases; nucleotides outside the gene matches: 6. Germline CDR1 and CDR2: SNHLY and FYNNEI. The CDR3 is CATTWGGDTQYF. The CDR3, as DNA: TGTGCCACGACCTGGGGGGGAGATACGCAGTATTTT. Looking up the rest from reference TRBV2 and TRBJ2-3 gives the full variable domain: EPEVTQTPSHQVTQMGQEVILRCVPISNHLYFYWYRQILGQKVEFLVSFYNNEISEKSEIFDDQFSVERPDGSNFTLKIRSTKLEDSAMYFCATTWGGDTQYFGPGTRLTVL.

This rearrangement joins TRBV10-3 to TRBJ2-3; 8 positions agree with TRBD2. Germline assignment: CDR1 ENHRY and CDR2 SYGVKD. This CDR3 region has 15 residues. Trimming cost V 3 bases and J 4 bases; bases outside gene matches: 6. CDR3 region: CAISEPGLVSDTQYF. CDR3 bases: TGTGCCATCAGTGAACCGGGACTAGTCTCAGATACGCAGTATTTT.

V is TRBV5-6 and J is TRBJ2-5; D remains ambiguous. The ends were cut back, 0 bases at V and 0 bases at J, with 15 bases in the middle. The CDR3 runs to 17 residues. Germline V lookup: CDR1 SGHDT, CDR2 YYEEEE. Written as DNA, the CDR3 is TGTGCCAGCAGCTTGGGGGTCGGAGTGAAGTACCAAGAGACCCAGTACTTC. The encoded protein is CASSLGVGVKYQETQYF.

The chain carries TRBV3-1 and TRBJ2-2, with 8 bases identical to TRBD1. The germline CDR1 and CDR2 sequences are LGHDT and YNNKEL (reference sequence). This CDR3 has 17 residues. The ends lost 0 bases at V and 5 bases at J; junction bases unmatched: 8. The CDR3 spells CASSQDGDRGETGELFF. The DNA of the CDR3 is TGTGCCAGCAGCCAAGACGGAGACAGGGGTGAGACCGGGGAGCTGTTTTTT. Together with reference TRBV3-1 and TRBJ2-2, the CDR3 gives the full variable domain: DTAVSQTPKYLVTQMGNDKSIKCEQNLGHDTMYWYKQDSKKFLKIMFSYNNKELIINETVPNRFSPKSPDKAHLNLHINSLELGDSAVYFCASSQDGDRGETGELFFGEGSRLTVL.

CDR3 residues: CASSVTGLHNEQFF. Here the CDR3 DNA reads TGTGCCAGCAGCGTAACGGGACTTCACAATGAGCAGTTCTTC. The chain couples TRBV6-2 or TRBV6-3 to TRBJ2-1, with a possible D match to TRBD2 (6 bases). The V end lost 6 bases, the J end lost 5 bases, and 14 bases lay between the germline ends. Germline V CDR1 and CDR2: MNHEY, SVGEGT. CDR3 length: 14 residues.

This clonotype was observed a single time. V usage is TRBV4-1 and J usage is TRBJ1-3; D not resolved. The CDR3 length is 15 residues. V lost 3 bases to trimming and J lost 0 bases, with 9 bases between them. Germline loops: CDR1 MGHRA, CDR2 YSYEKL. The CDR3 here is CASSQTTFSGNTIYF. As DNA, the CDR3 is TGCGCCAGCAGCCAGACGACCTTCTCTGGAAACACCATATATTTT.

The CDR3 bases are TGTGCCAGTCTAGGACAGTACAGCTCCTACAATGAGCAGTTCTTC. As protein: CASLGQYSSYNEQFF. V usage is TRBV19 and J usage is TRBJ2-1, with TRBD1 as a possible D gene (6 bases). CDR3 length: 15 amino acids. V lost 8 bases, J lost 0 bases, and 14 bases lay in between. Germline CDR1 LNHDA, CDR2 SQIVND (reference sequence).

V gene TRBV4-2 combines with J gene TRBJ2-2; D is unclear. V gave up 1 base and J gave up 1 base, with 16 bases separating them. The V gene's germline CDR1 is LGHNA and CDR2 YNFKEQ. The CDR3 consists of 18 residues. In DNA, the CDR3 is TGTGCCAGCAGCCAAGGCCCAAAGACCAGTCTGAACACCGGGGAGCTGTTTTTT. This gives the protein CASSQGPKTSLNTGELFF.

The rearrangement joins TRBV10-1 to TRBJ1-1; D might be TRBD1 (6 bases). CDR3 length: 14 amino acids. V was clipped by 3 bases and J by 5 bases, with 13 bases between them. The V gene's germline CDR1 is WNHNN and CDR2 SYGVQD (reference sequence). CDR3 in amino acids: CASSDRGWDTEAFF. CDR3 coding DNA: TGCGCCAGCAGTGACAGGGGATGGGATACTGAAGCTTTCTTT.

The sample holds a few counts of this clonotype. The chain combines TRBV18 with TRBJ2-1; D is undetermined. The CDR3 totals 15 residues. CDR1 and CDR2 from the germline V gene are KGHSH and LQKENI. V was trimmed by 2 bases and J by 0 bases, leaving 8 bases between them. The CDR3 reads CASSPWGSSYNEQFF. CDR3 DNA: TGTGCCAGCTCACCATGGGGTTCCTCCTACAATGAGCAGTTCTTC.

This clonotype was detected once. The genes are TRBV20-1 and TRBJ2-7, with D possibly TRBD2 on 5 matching bases. Trimming shortened V by 0 bases and J by 2 bases, and 14 bases separated the two germline ends. The germline CDR1 and CDR2 sequences are DFQATT and SNEGSKA (reference sequence). The CDR3 has 15 residues. The CDR3 spells CSARDSRDGTYEQYF. The CDR3 DNA reads TGCAGTGCTAGAGATTCGAGGGATGGAACCTACGAGCAGTACTTC.

This clonotype was detected a few times. The CDR3 nucleotides read TGTGCCTGGAGTACGGGGCGGTGGAACGAGCAGTACTTC. This sequence encodes CAWSTGRWNEQYF. The chain recombines TRBV30 with TRBJ2-7; D possibly matches TRBD1 or TRBD2 (5 bases each). This CDR3 has 13 amino acids. Germline V gene sequence: CDR1 GTSNPN, CDR2 SVGIG (reference sequence). Trimming shortened V by 2 bases and J by 5 bases, and 13 bases separated the two germline ends. The entire variable domain, with the rest obtained from reference TRBV30 and TRBJ2-7, is as follows: SQTIHQWPATLVQPVGSPLSLECTVEGTSNPNLYWYRQAAGRGLQLLFYSVGIGQISSEVPQNLSASRPQDRQFILSSKKLLLSDSGFYLCAWSTGRWNEQYFGPGTRLTVT.